This TCR beta chain was sequenced during a study of a mutant IDH1 vaccine in newly diagnosed glioma. Study summary: Beginning 4-6 weeks after radiotherapy alone, or with temozolomide cycles, vaccination took place. Receipt of radiotherapy, temozolomide, or both preceded the study, and most received both.

Only in-frame clones appear in the TCRdb table, and some are missing; sequencing was by immunoSEQ multiplex PCR. Of tens of thousands of clones listed, 84% are singletons. A word on this clone: Its antigen is not identified.

Per the germline V gene, CDR1 is SGHNT and CDR2 is YENEEA. The V segment lost 5 bases and the J segment 7 bases; nucleotides outside the gene matches: 14. The CDR3 is made up of 16 amino acids. The time point was: week 11, during vaccination. The investigators gave 300 ug of mutant IDH1 20-mer peptide in each vaccine dose, together with topical imiquimod. Study-wide results and caveats: Pseudoprogression appeared unlinked to shifts in leading peripheral T cell clonotypes.

The sample here was PBMCs, taken from a glioma patient whose treatment included an IDH1 peptide vaccine. The rearrangement links TRBV11-3 to TRBJ2-1; 7 positions agree with TRBD1. The receptor comes from a man between 25 and 39 years old with glioma. CDR3 amino acids: CASSPSRGSFKNEQFF. In nucleotides, the CDR3 is TGTGCCAGCAGCCCCAGCAGGGGGAGTTTTAAAAATGAGCAGTTCTTC.